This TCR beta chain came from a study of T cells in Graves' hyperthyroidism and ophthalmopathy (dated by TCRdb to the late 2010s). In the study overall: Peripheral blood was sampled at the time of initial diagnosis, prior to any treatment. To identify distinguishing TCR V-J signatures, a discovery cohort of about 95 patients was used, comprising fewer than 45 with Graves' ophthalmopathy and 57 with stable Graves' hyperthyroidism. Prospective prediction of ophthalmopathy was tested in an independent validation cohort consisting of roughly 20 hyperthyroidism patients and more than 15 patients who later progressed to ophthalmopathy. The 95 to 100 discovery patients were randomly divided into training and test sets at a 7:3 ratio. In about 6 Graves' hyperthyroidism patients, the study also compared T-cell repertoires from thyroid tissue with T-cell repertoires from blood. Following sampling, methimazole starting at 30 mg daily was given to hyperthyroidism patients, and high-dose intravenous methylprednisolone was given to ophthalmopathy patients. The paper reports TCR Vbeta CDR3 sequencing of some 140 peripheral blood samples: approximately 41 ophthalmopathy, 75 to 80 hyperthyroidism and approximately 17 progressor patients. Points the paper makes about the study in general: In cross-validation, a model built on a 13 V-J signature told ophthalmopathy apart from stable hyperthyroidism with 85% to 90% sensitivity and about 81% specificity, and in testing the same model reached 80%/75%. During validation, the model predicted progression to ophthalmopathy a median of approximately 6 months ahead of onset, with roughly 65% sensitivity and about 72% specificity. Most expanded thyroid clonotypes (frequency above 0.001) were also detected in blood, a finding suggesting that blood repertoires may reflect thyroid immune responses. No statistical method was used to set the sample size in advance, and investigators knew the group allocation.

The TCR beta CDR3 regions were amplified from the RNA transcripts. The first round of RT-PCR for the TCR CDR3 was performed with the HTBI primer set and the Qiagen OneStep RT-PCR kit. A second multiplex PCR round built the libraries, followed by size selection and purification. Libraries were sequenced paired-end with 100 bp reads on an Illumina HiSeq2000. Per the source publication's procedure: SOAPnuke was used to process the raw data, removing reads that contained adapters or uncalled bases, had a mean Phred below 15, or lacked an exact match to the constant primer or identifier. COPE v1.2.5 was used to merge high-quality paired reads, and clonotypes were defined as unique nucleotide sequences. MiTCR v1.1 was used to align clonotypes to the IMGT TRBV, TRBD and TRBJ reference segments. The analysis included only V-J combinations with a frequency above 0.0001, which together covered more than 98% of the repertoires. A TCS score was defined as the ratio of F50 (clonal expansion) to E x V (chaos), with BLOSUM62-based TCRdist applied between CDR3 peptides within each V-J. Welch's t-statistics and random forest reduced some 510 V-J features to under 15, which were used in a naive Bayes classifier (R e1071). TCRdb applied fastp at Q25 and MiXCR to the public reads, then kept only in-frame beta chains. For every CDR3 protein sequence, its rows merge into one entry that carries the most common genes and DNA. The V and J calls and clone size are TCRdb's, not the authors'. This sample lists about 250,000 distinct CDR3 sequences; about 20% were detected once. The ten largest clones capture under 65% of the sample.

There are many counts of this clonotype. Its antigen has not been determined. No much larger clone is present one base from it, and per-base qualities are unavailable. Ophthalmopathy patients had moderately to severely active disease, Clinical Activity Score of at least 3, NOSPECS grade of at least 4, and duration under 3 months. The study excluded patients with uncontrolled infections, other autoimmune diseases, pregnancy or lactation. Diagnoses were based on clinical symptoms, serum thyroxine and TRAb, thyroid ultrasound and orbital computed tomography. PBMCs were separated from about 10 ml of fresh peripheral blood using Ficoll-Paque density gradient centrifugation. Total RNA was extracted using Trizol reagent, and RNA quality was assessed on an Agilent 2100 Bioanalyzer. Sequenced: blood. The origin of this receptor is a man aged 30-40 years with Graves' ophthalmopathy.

The DNA sequence is given as TGTGCCAGCAGAGAGAGGTGGGAAAACACTGAAGCTTTCTTT. Protein translation: CASRERWENTEAFF. The receptor chain draws on TRBV6-1 and TRBJ1-1; the D gene remains uncertain. The CDR3 starts with the cysteine, ends with the phenylalanine, and has 14 residues. CDR3 DNA is the only sequence kept; it has 42 bases, read in frame from the first base. Trimming takes 6 bases from V and 2 bases from J, and the germline ends sit 13 bases apart. The germline V gene gives CDR1 as MNHNS and CDR2 as SASEGT.